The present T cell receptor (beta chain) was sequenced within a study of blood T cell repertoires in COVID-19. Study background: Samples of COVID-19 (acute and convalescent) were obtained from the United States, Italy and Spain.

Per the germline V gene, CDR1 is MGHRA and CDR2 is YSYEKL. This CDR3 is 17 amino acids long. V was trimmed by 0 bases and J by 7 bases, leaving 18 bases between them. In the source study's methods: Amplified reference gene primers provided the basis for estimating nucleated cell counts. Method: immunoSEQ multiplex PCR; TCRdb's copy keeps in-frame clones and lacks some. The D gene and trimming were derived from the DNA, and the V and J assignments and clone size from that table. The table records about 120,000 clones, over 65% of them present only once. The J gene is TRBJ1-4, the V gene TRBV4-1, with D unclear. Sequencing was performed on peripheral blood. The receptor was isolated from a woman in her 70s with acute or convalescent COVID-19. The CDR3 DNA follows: TGCGCCAGCAGCCAAGATCCTCGGGCAGGCGGAGGTGAAAAACTGTTTTTT. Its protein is CASSQDPRAGGGEKLFF.